The 8 T cell receptor beta chains in this list originate from one sample, sequenced in a study of low-dose radiotherapy and immunotherapy resistance in tumors. Covering alpha and beta chains, TRAV- and TRBV-specific primers were used for the first-strand cDNA. With a constant-region primer and a V-primer adapter, TCRs were subjected to 20 to 25 PCR cycles of amplification. TCRdb re-called the reads through MiXCR, storing one row per CDR3 protein. This table has about 14,000 distinct CDR3 sequences, about half appearing once. Every receptor here comes from a human donor with advanced metastatic prostate, ovarian, gallbladder or colorectal cancer (not recorded which). This table probably holds off-target reads from a library built for another chain.

The chain has TRBV19 and TRBJ2-7; 8 nucleotides agree with TRBD1. With 5 bases clipped from V and 0 bases from J, the junction kept 6 bases outside the gene matches. In germline, CDR1 is LNHDA, CDR2 SQIVND (reference sequence). The length of the CDR3 is 15 residues. CDR3 loop: CASSEQGVPSYEQYF. The DNA for the CDR3 is TGTGCCAGTAGTGAACAGGGGGTCCCCTCCTACGAGCAGTACTTC.

This clonotype has only a few counts. CDR3 in amino acids: CASSIPSTGVKQFF. Written as DNA, the CDR3 is TGTGCCAGTAGTATCCCGTCCACGGGGGTAAAGCAGTTCTTC. This rearrangement joins TRBV19 to TRBJ2-1; D might be TRBD2 (6 bases). This CDR3 comprises 14 residues. V gave up 3 bases and J gave up 11 bases, with 17 bases separating them. The V gene's germline CDR1 is LNHDA and CDR2 SQIVND (reference sequence).

Notes on this clonotype: The CDR3 ends on some other residue instead of the conserved phenylalanine or tryptophan, so this is likely a read error. The chain joins TRBV19 to TRBJ2-2; 8 nucleotides match TRBD1. J was trimmed by 2 bases and V by 6 bases; bases with no gene match: 17. The germline CDR1 and CDR2 sequences are LNHDA and SQIVND (reference sequence). The CDR3 consists of 19 residues. The CDR3 loop reads CASSPGGLALLLNTGELFL. For the CDR3, the DNA is TGTGCCAGTAGCCCAGGGGGCCTAGCGCTACTTCTAAACACCGGGGAGCTGTTTCTT.

The chain combines TRBV7-8 with TRBJ2-5, with D perhaps TRBD1 or TRBD2 (5 bases each). The CDR3 covers 13 residues. Germline V gene lookup returns CDR1 SGHVS and CDR2 FQNEAQ. V lost 4 bases to trimming and J lost 5 bases, with 11 bases between them. The CDR3 spells CASSSGLRETQYF. As DNA, the CDR3 is TGTGCCAGCAGCTCGGGGCTCCGGGAGACCCAGTACTTC.

The rearrangement joins TRBV29-1 to TRBJ2-5, with TRBD1 matching 9 bases. This CDR3 spans 14 amino acids. Germline lookup yields CDR1 SQVTM and CDR2 ANQGSEA. The V and J ends lost 2 bases and 5 bases, in that order; junction bases with no gene match: 6. The CDR3, as DNA: TGCAGCGTTGAACTGGACAGGGGAGGGGAGACCCAGTACTTC. Its translation is CSVELDRGGETQYF.

There are a few counts of this clonotype. This chain connects TRBV9 to TRBJ1-1, with a weak D call TRBD1 (5 bases). The CDR3 is 15 amino acids. Trimming took 4 bases from V and 3 from J, leaving 16 bases between them. Germline assignment: CDR1 SGDLS and CDR2 YYNGEE. The CDR3 DNA follows: TGTGCCAGCAGCCTTGACCCTCGAGGGGACACTGAAGCTTTCTTT. Protein sequence: CASSLDPRGDTEAFF.

This clonotype has a handful of counts. The chain has TRBV12-3 or TRBV12-4 and TRBJ1-4; D unresolved. The CDR3 has 15 residues. Trimming removed 6 bases at V and 7 bases at J, with 18 bases between. CDR3 loop: CASSRSPIFFEKLFF. CDR3 in DNA: TGTGCCAGCAGCCGCTCCCCGATTTTTTTTGAAAAACTGTTTTTT.

A few counts support this clonotype. The chain has TRBV20-1 and TRBJ2-1; TRBD2 is a possible D gene (7 bases). The germline V gene encodes CDR1 DFQATT and CDR2 SNEGSKA (reference sequence). The CDR3 consists of 12 residues. CDR3 amino acids: CRKGGGIYEQFF. The CDR3 DNA sequence: TGCAGAAAGGGGGGGGGGATTTATGAGCAGTTCTTC.